These T cell receptor beta chains were read from a single sample in a study of blood T cell repertoires in COVID-19. This table comes from immunoSEQ multiplex PCR, and its TCRdb copy is limited to in-frame clones, with some not included. The sample carries under 300,000 clones, 80% to 95% recorded once. The sequencing input was PBMCs or T cells enriched from blood (not recorded which). The receptor set was obtained from a young woman who had recovered from COVID-19. The CDR3 runs from the conserved cysteine through the conserved F or W. The order of the fields is J gene, D gene, V gene, clone size, CDR3 DNA, CDR3 protein. A D gene is named only where the DNA matches it firmly. The size of a clone is reported for some rows only, either as once, few or many, or as a class for expanded clones.

>TRBJ1-3|-|TRBV19|-
TGTGCCAGTAGTGGGACATCAGCCCTACGAAACACCATATATTTT
CASSGTSALRNTIYF
>TRBJ1-1|-|TRBV4-2|-
TGTGCCAGCAGCCCCCCCCCAGGGCTGAACACTGAAGCTTTCTTT
CASSPPPGLNTEAFF
>TRBJ1-5|-|TRBV3-1/TRBV3-2|-
TGTGCCAGCAGCCCCCAGGCAGGGTCCAATCAGCCCCAGCATTTT
CASSPQAGSNQPQHF
>TRBJ1-1|-|TRBV2|-
TGTGCCAGCAGTGAAGTAGGGGCCTACACTGAAGCTTTCTTT
CASSEVGAYTEAFF
>TRBJ1-2|-|TRBV6-6|-
TGTGCCAGCACCACGACAGTCCGGGGGGATGGCTACACCTTC
CASTTTVRGDGYTF
>TRBJ1-5|TRBD1|TRBV7-9|once
TGTGCCAGCAGCGGGGTGACAGGGCCCTTACAGCCCCAGCATTTT
CASSGVTGPLQPQHF
>TRBJ2-1|TRBD2|TRBV3-1/TRBV3-2|-
TGTGCCAGCAGCCATCCCCGTGTTGTTCGGGGGGACAATGAGCAGTTCTTC
CASSHPRVVRGDNEQFF
>TRBJ1-3|-|TRBV3-1/TRBV3-2|-
TGTGCCAGCAGCCAACAGGGGTTTGGAAACACCATATATTTT
CASSQQGFGNTIYF
>TRBJ1-2|-|TRBV20-1|-
TGCAGTGCTAGTTTTACAGGCACCTATGGCTACACCTTC
CSASFTGTYGYTF
>TRBJ1-2|-|TRBV11-2|few
TGTGCCAGCAGCTTAGCCCCTGGCAGGGTTTGGCGTGGCTACACCTTC
CASSLAPGRVWRGYTF
>TRBJ1-1|-|TRBV19|-
TGTGCCAGTAGTCCGTCGAACACTGAAGCTTTCTTT
CASSPSNTEAFF
>TRBJ2-7|TRBD2|TRBV29-1|-
TGCAGCGTTGGAGCGGGGGGGGACACCTACGAGCAGTACTTC
CSVGAGGDTYEQYF
>TRBJ1-6|-|TRBV25-1|-
TGTGCCAGCAGTGACCAGGGCTCCTATAATTCACCCCTCCACTTT
CASSDQGSYNSPLHF
>TRBJ1-1|-|TRBV27|once
TGTGCCACCTACCGACGGGGGAGGGGGATGAACACTGAAGCTTTCTTT
CATYRRGRGMNTEAFF
>TRBJ1-2|TRBD1|TRBV27|-
TGTGCCAGCAGACCAGACAGGGGGAAGGGCTACACCTTC
CASRPDRGKGYTF
>TRBJ1-1|-|TRBV11-2|-
TGTGCCAGCAGCTTAGAGCCCGACAGGTTTGTAGCTTTCTTT
CASSLEPDRFVAFF
>TRBJ2-2|-|TRBV27|-
TGTGCCAGCAGTTTGTCAATTTTTGGAGCGAACACCGGGGAGCTGTTTTTT
CASSLSIFGANTGELFF
>TRBJ2-3|-|TRBV5-1|-
TGCGCCAGCAGCCTCTCTAGCACAGATACGCAGTATTTT
CASSLSSTDTQYF
>TRBJ2-6|-|TRBV7-2|-
TGTGCCAGCAGCCGGGACATCTCTGGGGCCAACGTCCTGACTTTC
CASSRDISGANVLTF
>TRBJ2-1|TRBD1|TRBV28|-
TGTGCCAGCAGACCCCCCGGGACAGGGAATTACAATGAGCAGTTCTTC
CASRPPGTGNYNEQFF
>TRBJ2-7|TRBD1|TRBV7-6|-
TGTGCCAGCAGCTCACACGACAGGGCCGAGCAGTACTTC
CASSSHDRAEQYF
>TRBJ2-2|-|TRBV1|few
TGCACCAGCAGCCAAAGTTGTTTGCGGACCGGGGAGCTGTTTTTT
CTSSQSCLRTGELFF